This record looks at one TCR beta chain sequence and its context. Its matching antigen is unknown. The data belong to a study of a mutant IDH1 vaccine in newly diagnosed glioma. Sequenced by immunoSEQ multiplex PCR; TCRdb stores in-frame clones only, minus some. The repertoire includes about 43,000 clones, 70% to 85% of them detected once, and about 2.5% sits in the top ten. Described time point: week 23, last vaccination. Doses consisted of 300 ug of mutant IDH1 20-mer peptide each, paired with topical imiquimod. V was pared by 5 bases and J by 2 bases, with 11 bases of the junction left unmatched. The CDR3 extends over 16 amino acids. Germline V gives CDR1 LNHDA, CDR2 SQIVND (reference sequence).

The material was PBMCs, obtained from a glioma patient whose treatment included an IDH1 peptide vaccine. The V call is TRBV19, the J call TRBJ1-2, with TRBD1 matching 7 bases. This clonotype was obtained from a woman under 30 with glioma. Some clones in this sample may be carry-over from other donors' samples. Here the CDR3 DNA reads TGTGCCAGTAGTCGGTCCAGGGGGGACGGGAACTATGGCTACACCTTC. Residues: CASSRSRGDGNYGYTF.